This TCR beta chain was captured by sequencing in a study of blood T cell repertoires in COVID-19. In the study overall: Both acute and convalescent COVID-19 samples were obtained from the United States, Italy and Spain. PBMCs, B-cell-depleted T cells, or T cells provided the cDNA or gDNA that made up the material.

Per the original methods: Estimates of nucleated cell counts were drawn from the amplification of reference gene primers. Data came from immunoSEQ multiplex PCR; TCRdb stores just in-frame clones and leaves some out. The V and J calls and clone size were taken over from that table, and D and trimming were inferred from the DNA. Among 190,000 or so clones, 85% to 90% were seen once, and the ten largest hold 0.88%. This clonotype originated in a woman aged 18-29 years who had recovered from COVID-19. Material for sequencing was peripheral blood.

DNA of the CDR3: TGTGCCAGCAGCAACCCTACAGGGCCTGACAAAAACATTCAGTACTTC. It encodes CASSNPTGPDKNIQYF. The chain couples TRBV7-6 to TRBJ2-4; D might be TRBD1 (6 bases). The germline V gene has CDR1 SGHVS and CDR2 FNYEAQ. Between the trimmed V and J ends, which lost 5 bases and 3 bases, there was a span of 17 bases. The CDR3 totals 16 residues. The full variable domain, in which reference TRBV7-6 and TRBJ2-4 provide the parts outside the CDR3, is GAGVSQSPRYKVTKRGQDVALRCDPISGHVSLYWYRQALGQGPEFLTYFNYEAQQDKSGLPNDRFSAERPEGSISTLTIQRTEQRDSAMYRCASSNPTGPDKNIQYFGAGTRLSVL.